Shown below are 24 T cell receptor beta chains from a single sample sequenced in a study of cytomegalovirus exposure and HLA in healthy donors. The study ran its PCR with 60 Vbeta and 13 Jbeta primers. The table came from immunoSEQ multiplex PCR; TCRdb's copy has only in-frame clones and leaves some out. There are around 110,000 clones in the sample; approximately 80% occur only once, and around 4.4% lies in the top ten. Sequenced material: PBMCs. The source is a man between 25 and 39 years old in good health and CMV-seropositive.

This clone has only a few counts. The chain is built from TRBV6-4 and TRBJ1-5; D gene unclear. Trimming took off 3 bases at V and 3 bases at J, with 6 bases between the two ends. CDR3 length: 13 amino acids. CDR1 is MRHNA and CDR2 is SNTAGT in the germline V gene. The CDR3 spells CASSEEDNQPQHF. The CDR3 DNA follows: TGTGCCAGCAGTGAGGAGGACAATCAGCCCCAGCATTTT.

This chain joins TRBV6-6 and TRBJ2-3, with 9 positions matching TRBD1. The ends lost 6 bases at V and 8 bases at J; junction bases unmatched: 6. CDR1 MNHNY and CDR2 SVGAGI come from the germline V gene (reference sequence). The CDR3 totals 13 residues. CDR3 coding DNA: TGTGCCAGCAGAACCGGGACAGGGCCTACGCAGTATTTT. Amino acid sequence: CASRTGTGPTQYF.

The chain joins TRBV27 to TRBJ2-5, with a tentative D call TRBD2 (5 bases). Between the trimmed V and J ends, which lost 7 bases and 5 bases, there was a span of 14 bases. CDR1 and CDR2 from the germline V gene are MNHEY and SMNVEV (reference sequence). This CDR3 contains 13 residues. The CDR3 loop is CASTNSDSETQYF. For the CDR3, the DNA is TGTGCCAGCACAAATAGCGATAGTGAGACCCAGTACTTC.

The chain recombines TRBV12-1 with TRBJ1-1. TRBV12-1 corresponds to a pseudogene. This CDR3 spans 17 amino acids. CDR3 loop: CASSFWVDRGLNTEAFF. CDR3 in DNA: TGTGCCAGCAGCTTTTGGGTCGACCGAGGGTTGAACACTGAAGCTTTCTTT.

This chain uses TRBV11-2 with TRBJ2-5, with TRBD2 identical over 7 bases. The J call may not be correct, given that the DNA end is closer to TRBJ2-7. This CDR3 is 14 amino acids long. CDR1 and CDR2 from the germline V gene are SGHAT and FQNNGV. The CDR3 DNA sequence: TGTGCCAGCAGCCCCCGACTAGCCTACTACGAGCAGTACTTC. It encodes CASSPRLAYYEQYF.

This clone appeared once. The CDR3 bases are TGTGCCAGCAGCCGGACAGGGAATGGTGAGCAGTTCTTC. Protein product: CASSRTGNGEQFF. The V call is TRBV7-3, the J call TRBJ2-1; TRBD1 agrees at 8 bases. The germline CDR1 and CDR2 sequences are SGHTA and FQGTGA. The CDR3 length is 13 residues. V gave up 5 bases and J gave up 9 bases; unmatched junction bases: 6.

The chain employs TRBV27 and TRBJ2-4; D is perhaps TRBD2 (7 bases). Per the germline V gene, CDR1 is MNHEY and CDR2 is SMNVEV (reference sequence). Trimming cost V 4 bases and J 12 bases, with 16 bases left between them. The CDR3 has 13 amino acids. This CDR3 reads CASSSPGGPSQYF. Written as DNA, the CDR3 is TGTGCCAGCAGTTCTCCGGGGGGCCCCAGTCAGTACTTC.

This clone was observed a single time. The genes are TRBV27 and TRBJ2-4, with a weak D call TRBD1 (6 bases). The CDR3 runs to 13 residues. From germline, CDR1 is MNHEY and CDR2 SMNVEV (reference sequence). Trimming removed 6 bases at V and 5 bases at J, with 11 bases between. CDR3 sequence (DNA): TGTGCCAGCAGCCGACCAGGGGAAAACATTCAGTACTTC. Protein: CASSRPGENIQYF.

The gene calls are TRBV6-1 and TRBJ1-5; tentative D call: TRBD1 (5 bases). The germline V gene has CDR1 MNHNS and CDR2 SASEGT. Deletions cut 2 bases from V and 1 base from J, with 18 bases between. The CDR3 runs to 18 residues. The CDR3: CASSETVPGHRSNQPQHF. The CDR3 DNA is TGTGCCAGCAGTGAAACCGTACCAGGGCATCGCAGCAATCAGCCCCAGCATTTT.

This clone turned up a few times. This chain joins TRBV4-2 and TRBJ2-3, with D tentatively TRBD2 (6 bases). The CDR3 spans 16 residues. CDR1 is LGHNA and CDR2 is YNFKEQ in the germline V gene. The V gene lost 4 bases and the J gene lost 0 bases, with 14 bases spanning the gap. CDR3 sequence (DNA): TGTGCCAGCAGCCTAGCGGACTTAACTAGCACAGATACGCAGTATTTT. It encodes CASSLADLTSTDTQYF.

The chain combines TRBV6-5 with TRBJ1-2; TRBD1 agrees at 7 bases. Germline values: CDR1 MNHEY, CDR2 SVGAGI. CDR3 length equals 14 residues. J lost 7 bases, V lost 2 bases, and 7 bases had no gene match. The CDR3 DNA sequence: TGTGCCAGCAGTTACCGCCAGGGGGGTAGTGGCTACACCTTC. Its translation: CASSYRQGGSGYTF.

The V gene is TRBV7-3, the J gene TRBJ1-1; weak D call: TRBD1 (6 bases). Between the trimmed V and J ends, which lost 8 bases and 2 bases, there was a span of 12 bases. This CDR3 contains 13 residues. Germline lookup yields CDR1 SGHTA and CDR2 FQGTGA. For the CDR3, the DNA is TGTGCCAGCCAGGAAGGGGGAAACACTGAAGCTTTCTTT. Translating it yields CASQEGGNTEAFF. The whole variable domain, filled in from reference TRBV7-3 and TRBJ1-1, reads GAGVSQTPSNKVTEKGKYVELRCDPISGHTALYWYRQSLGQGPEFLIYFQGTGAADDSGLPNDRFFAVRPEGSVSTLKIQRTERGDSAVYLCASQEGGNTEAFFGQGTRLTVV.

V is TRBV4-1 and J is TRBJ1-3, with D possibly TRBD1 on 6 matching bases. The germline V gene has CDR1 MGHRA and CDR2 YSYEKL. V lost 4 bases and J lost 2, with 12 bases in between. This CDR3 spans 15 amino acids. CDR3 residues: CASSPHPGAGNTIYF. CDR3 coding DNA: TGCGCCAGCAGCCCCCACCCAGGGGCTGGAAACACCATATATTTT.

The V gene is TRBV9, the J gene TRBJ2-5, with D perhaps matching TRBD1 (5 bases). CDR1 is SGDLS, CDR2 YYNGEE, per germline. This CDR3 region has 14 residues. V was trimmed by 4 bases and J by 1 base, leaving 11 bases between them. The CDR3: CASSPRQIQETQYF. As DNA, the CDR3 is TGTGCCAGCAGCCCCCGACAGATCCAAGAGACCCAGTACTTC.

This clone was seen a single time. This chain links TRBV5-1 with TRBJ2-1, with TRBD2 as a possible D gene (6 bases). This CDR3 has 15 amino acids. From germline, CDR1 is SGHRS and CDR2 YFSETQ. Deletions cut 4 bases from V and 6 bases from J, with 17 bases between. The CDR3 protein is CASSPGSLPFNEQFF. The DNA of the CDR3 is TGCGCCAGCAGCCCCGGGAGCCTCCCATTCAATGAGCAGTTCTTC.

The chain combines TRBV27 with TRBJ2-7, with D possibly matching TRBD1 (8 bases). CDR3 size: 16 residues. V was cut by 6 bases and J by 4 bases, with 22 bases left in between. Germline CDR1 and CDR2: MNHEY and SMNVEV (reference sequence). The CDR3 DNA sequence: TGTGCCAGCAGCATCACCCACAGGGGGGGACTTTACGAGCAGTACTTC. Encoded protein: CASSITHRGGLYEQYF.

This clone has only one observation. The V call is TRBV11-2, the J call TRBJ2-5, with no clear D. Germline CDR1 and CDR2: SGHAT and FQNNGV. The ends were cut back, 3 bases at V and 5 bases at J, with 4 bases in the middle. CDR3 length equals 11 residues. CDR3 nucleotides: TGTGCCAGCAGCTTCGGGGAGACCCAGTACTTC. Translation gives CASSFGETQYF.

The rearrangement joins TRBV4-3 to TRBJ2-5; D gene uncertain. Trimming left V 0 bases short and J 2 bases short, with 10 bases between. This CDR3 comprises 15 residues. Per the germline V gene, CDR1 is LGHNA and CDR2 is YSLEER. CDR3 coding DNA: TGCGCCAGCAGCCAAGATCGTCTAGTACAAGAGACCCAGTACTTC. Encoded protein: CASSQDRLVQETQYF.

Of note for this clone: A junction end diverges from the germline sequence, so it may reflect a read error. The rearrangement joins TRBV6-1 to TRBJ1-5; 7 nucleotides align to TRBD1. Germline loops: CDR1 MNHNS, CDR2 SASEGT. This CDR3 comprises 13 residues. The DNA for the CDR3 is TGTGCCAGCAGTGAGGGGACAGCGTGGCGGTGGTATTTT. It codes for CASSEGTAWRWYF.

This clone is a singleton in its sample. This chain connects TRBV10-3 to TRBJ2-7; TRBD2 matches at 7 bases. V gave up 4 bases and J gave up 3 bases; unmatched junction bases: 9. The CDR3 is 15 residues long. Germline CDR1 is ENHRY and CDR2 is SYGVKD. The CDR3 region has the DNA TGTGCCATCAGTGCTAACAGCGGGATTAACTACGAGCAGTACTTC. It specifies CAISANSGINYEQYF.

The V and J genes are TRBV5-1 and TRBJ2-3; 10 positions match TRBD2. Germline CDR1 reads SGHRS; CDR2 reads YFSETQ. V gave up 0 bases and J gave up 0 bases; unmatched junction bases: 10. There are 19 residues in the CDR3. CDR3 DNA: TGCGCCAGCAGCTTGGTAACTAGCGGGACCCCCGGTAGCACAGATACGCAGTATTTT. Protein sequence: CASSLVTSGTPGSTDTQYF. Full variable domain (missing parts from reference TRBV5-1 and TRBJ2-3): KAGVTQTPRYLIKTRGQQVTLSCSPISGHRSVSWYQQTPGQGLQFLFEYFSETQRNKGNFPGRFSGRQFSNSRSEMNVSTLELGDSALYLCASSLVTSGTPGSTDTQYFGPGTRLTVL.

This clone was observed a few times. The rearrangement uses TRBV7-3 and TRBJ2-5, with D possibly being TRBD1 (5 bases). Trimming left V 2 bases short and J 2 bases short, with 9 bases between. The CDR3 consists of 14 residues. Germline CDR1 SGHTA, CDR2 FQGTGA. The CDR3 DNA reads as TGTGCCAGCAGCTTAGACAGCGAGCAAGAGACCCAGTACTTC. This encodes CASSLDSEQETQYF.

CDR3 bases: TGTGCCAGCAGCTTAGAGGGGGGGCTGGTCTATGGCTACACCTTC. Its translation: CASSLEGGLVYGYTF. This chain links TRBV7-8 with TRBJ1-2; D perhaps matches TRBD1 (6 bases). Per germline, CDR1 SGHVS and CDR2 FQNEAQ. Trimming took off 1 base at V and 4 bases at J, with 13 bases between the two ends. This CDR3 is built from 15 residues.

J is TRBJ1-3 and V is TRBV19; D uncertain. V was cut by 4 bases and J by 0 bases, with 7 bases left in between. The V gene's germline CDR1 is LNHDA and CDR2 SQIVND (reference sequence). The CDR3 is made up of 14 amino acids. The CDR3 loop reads CASSTLNSGNTIYF. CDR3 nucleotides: TGTGCCAGTAGTACCCTTAACTCTGGAAACACCATATATTTT.